This T cell receptor (beta chain) was captured in a study of preoperative IRX-2 immunotherapy in early breast cancer. This CDR3 comprises 13 residues. Trimming removed 3 bases from V and 10 bases from J; junction bases left unmatched: 6. Germline CDR1 reads LNHDA; CDR2 reads SQIVND (reference sequence). The protocol was immunoSEQ multiplex PCR, while the TCRdb copy is restricted to in-frame clones and leaves out a portion. The data show tens of thousands of clones, around 95% seen once. Regarding treatment: preoperative locoregional IRX-2 cytokine immunotherapy. This sequence joins TRBV19 and TRBJ2-1, with 7 bases identical to TRBD2. The sequencing here drew on tumor tissue, taken after IRX-2 immunotherapy. This TCR was sampled from a human donor with breast cancer. The CDR3 DNA is TGTGCCAGTAGTATTGGGGGACTATACGAGCAGTTCTTC. It specifies CASSIGGLYEQFF.